The clone carrying this T cell receptor (beta chain) was seen only a few times. These data come from a study of blood T cell repertoires in COVID-19. The wider study: T cells, B-cell-depleted T cells, or PBMCs supplied cDNA or gDNA.

The V gene's germline CDR1 is SGHDT and CDR2 YYEEEE. CDR3 size: 17 residues. With 4 bases clipped from V and 0 bases from J, the junction kept 7 bases outside the gene matches. Authors' processing steps: Amplified reference gene primers provided the basis for estimating nucleated cell counts. The protocol was immunoSEQ multiplex PCR, while the TCRdb copy is restricted to in-frame clones and leaves out a portion. Clone size and the V and J calls come from that table; the DNA yielded D and trimming. The sample carries more than 200,000 clones, roughly 90% recorded once. The receptor was derived from a woman in her 50s with acute or convalescent COVID-19. The sequencing input was peripheral blood. The chain has TRBV5-6 and TRBJ1-5, with 10 bases aligning to TRBD1. CDR3 amino acids: CASSVTTGGNSNQPQHF. The DNA for the CDR3 is TGTGCCAGCAGCGTAACGACAGGGGGCAATAGCAATCAGCCCCAGCATTTT.